Listed below are T cell receptor beta chains from one sample, sequenced in a study of T cells in Graves' hyperthyroidism and ophthalmopathy. TCRdb called the multiplex PCR reads again in MiXCR, with one record for every CDR3 protein. The sample yields 450,000 to 500,000 distinct CDR3 sequences, roughly 23% seen once. Sequenced sample: blood. The receptor source for this set is a woman in her seventies with Graves' ophthalmopathy. The CDR3 runs from the conserved cysteine through the conserved F or W. The order of the fields is J gene, V gene, clone size, D gene, CDR3 DNA, CDR3 protein. A D gene is named only where the DNA matches it firmly. Expanded clones are given a class, and other clones once, few, many or no size at all.

J gene: TRBJ2-7
V gene: TRBV11-2
clone size: NA
D gene: NA
CDR3 DNA: TGTGCCAGCAGCTTAGAGGGCAGGGGATTCTACGAGCAGTACTTC
CDR3 protein: CASSLEGRGFYEQYF

J gene: TRBJ2-2
V gene: TRBV30
clone size: NA
D gene: TRBD1
CDR3 DNA: TGTGCCTGGAGTGTAAAAGGGGGCTACACCGGGGAGCTGTTTTTT
CDR3 protein: CAWSVKGGYTGELFF

J gene: TRBJ1-2
V gene: TRBV5-5
clone size: NA
D gene: NA
CDR3 DNA: TGTGCCAGCAGCTCGACAGCAAGGGGCTACACCTTC
CDR3 protein: CASSSTARGYTF

J gene: TRBJ2-1
V gene: TRBV7-3
clone size: NA
D gene: NA
CDR3 DNA: TGTGCCAGCAGCTTAAACTGGTGGCTAGAAGCCTCCTCTGAGCAGTTCTTC
CDR3 protein: CASSLNWWLEASSEQFF

J gene: TRBJ2-7
V gene: TRBV4-1
clone size: NA
D gene: NA
CDR3 DNA: TGCGCCAGCAGCCAAGAGGCGGCGCGGAGCTACGAGCAGTACTTC
CDR3 protein: CASSQEAARSYEQYF

J gene: TRBJ2-3
V gene: TRBV20-1
clone size: many
D gene: TRBD2
CDR3 DNA: TGCAGTGCTAGCCGACTAGCGGGGGGCACAGATACGCAGTATTTT
CDR3 protein: CSASRLAGGTDTQYF

J gene: TRBJ2-1
V gene: TRBV12-3/TRBV12-4
clone size: many
D gene: TRBD2
CDR3 DNA: TGTGCCAGCAGGAGACTAGCGGGAGACACCAATGAGCAGTTCTTC
CDR3 protein: CASRRLAGDTNEQFF

J gene: TRBJ1-1
V gene: TRBV7-8
clone size: many
D gene: NA
CDR3 DNA: TGTGCCAGCAGCTTACGGACTCACGGTTTGGCTTTCTTT
CDR3 protein: CASSLRTHGLAFF

J gene: TRBJ1-1
V gene: TRBV5-1
clone size: NA
D gene: NA
CDR3 DNA: TGCGCCAGCAGCTTGGGGGACCCTCTGGGGACTGAAGCTTTCTTT
CDR3 protein: CASSLGDPLGTEAFF

J gene: TRBJ2-7
V gene: TRBV4-2
clone size: NA
D gene: NA
CDR3 DNA: TGTGCCAGCAGCCAAGTGGAGGGAACCTACGAGCAGTACTTC
CDR3 protein: CASSQVEGTYEQYF

J gene: TRBJ1-1
V gene: TRBV18
clone size: few
D gene: NA
CDR3 DNA: TGTACCAGCTCACCACTTAGGGAGACTGAAGCTTTCTTT
CDR3 protein: CTSSPLRETEAFF

J gene: TRBJ2-1
V gene: TRBV5-8
clone size: NA
D gene: TRBD2
CDR3 DNA: TGTGCCAGCAGCTTATATAGTCGCGGGGGCAATGAGCAGTTCTTC
CDR3 protein: CASSLYSRGGNEQFF

J gene: TRBJ1-1
V gene: TRBV15
clone size: few
D gene: NA
CDR3 DNA: TGTGCCACCGGAGGGGTGGGCACTGAAGCTTTCTTT
CDR3 protein: CATGGVGTEAFF

J gene: TRBJ1-1
V gene: TRBV6-1
clone size: many
D gene: TRBD1
CDR3 DNA: TGTGGAACAATCAGGGGGACCGTGAACACTGAAGCTTTCTTT
CDR3 protein: CGTIRGTVNTEAFF

J gene: TRBJ2-2
V gene: TRBV30
clone size: NA
D gene: NA
CDR3 DNA: TGTGCCTGCAGTCGGGGTCCCCTCATCACCGGGGAGCTGCTTTTT
CDR3 protein: CACSRGPLITGELLF

J gene: TRBJ2-3
V gene: TRBV18
clone size: NA
D gene: TRBD2
CDR3 DNA: TGTGCCAGCTCACCAGAAGCGGGAGAATTTTATACGCAGTATTTT
CDR3 protein: CASSPEAGEFYTQYF

J gene: TRBJ2-1
V gene: TRBV7-9
clone size: NA
D gene: NA
CDR3 DNA: TGTGCCAGCACCTCGCTAGCGTCGAATGAGCAGTTCTTC
CDR3 protein: CASTSLASNEQFF

J gene: TRBJ2-1
V gene: TRBV27
clone size: NA
D gene: TRBD2
CDR3 DNA: TGTGCCAGCAGTTATGGGACTAGCGGTGAGCAGTTCTTC
CDR3 protein: CASSYGTSGEQFF

J gene: TRBJ1-2
V gene: TRBV2
clone size: many
D gene: TRBD1
CDR3 DNA: TGTGCCAGCACACAGGGGAGAATCTATGGCTACACCTTC
CDR3 protein: CASTQGRIYGYTF

J gene: TRBJ2-3
V gene: TRBV12-3/TRBV12-4
clone size: NA
D gene: TRBD2
CDR3 DNA: TGTGCCAGCAGTTCCCCCGGGACTAGCGGGGCGGCGTATTTT
CDR3 protein: CASSSPGTSGAAYF

J gene: TRBJ2-1
V gene: TRBV7-2
clone size: few
D gene: TRBD2
CDR3 DNA: TGTGCCAGCAGCTTACAGGGGACGAAACTAGCGGGGGGAATTGAGCAGTTCTTC
CDR3 protein: CASSLQGTKLAGGIEQFF

J gene: TRBJ2-2
V gene: TRBV11-3
clone size: NA
D gene: TRBD2
CDR3 DNA: TGTGCCAGCAGCTTAGGGCTAGCGGGACGGCCCGGGGAGCTGTTTTTT
CDR3 protein: CASSLGLAGRPGELFF

J gene: TRBJ2-5
V gene: TRBV6-5
clone size: many
D gene: NA
CDR3 DNA: TGTGCCAGCAGTTACTCTACCAGGAGTAGGCGGTGGACCCAGTACTTC
CDR3 protein: CASSYSTRSRRWTQYF

J gene: TRBJ2-7
V gene: TRBV10-3
clone size: many
D gene: NA
CDR3 DNA: TGTGCCATCAGTGCGCAGGTAACCTCCTACGAGCAGTACTTC
CDR3 protein: CAISAQVTSYEQYF

J gene: TRBJ1-2
V gene: TRBV3-1
clone size: NA
D gene: NA
CDR3 DNA: TGTGCCAGCAGCCCCGCGCGGAAAGGAAAGTTCTATGGCTACACCTTC
CDR3 protein: CASSPARKGKFYGYTF

J gene: TRBJ2-1
V gene: TRBV7-8
clone size: many
D gene: TRBD2
CDR3 DNA: TGTGCCAGCAGCTTAAGCGGGCTAGCGGGCATCGCCTCCTACAATGAGCAGTTCTTC
CDR3 protein: CASSLSGLAGIASYNEQFF

J gene: TRBJ1-4
V gene: TRBV2
clone size: NA
D gene: NA
CDR3 DNA: TGTGCCAGCAAACGAGTTGCAACTAATGAAAAACTGTTTTTT
CDR3 protein: CASKRVATNEKLFF

J gene: TRBJ2-7
V gene: TRBV20-1
clone size: few
D gene: NA
CDR3 DNA: TGCAGTGCTAGAGATGTCTTTCTAGGGGACTACGAGCAGTACTTC
CDR3 protein: CSARDVFLGDYEQYF

J gene: TRBJ2-7
V gene: TRBV11-2
clone size: many
D gene: NA
CDR3 DNA: TGTGCCAGCAGCTTAGTCCTCTCCTACGAGCAGTACTTC
CDR3 protein: CASSLVLSYEQYF

J gene: TRBJ2-1
V gene: TRBV20-1
clone size: many
D gene: TRBD2
CDR3 DNA: TGCAGTGCTAGAGGGACTAGCGGGAGTAATGAGCAGTTCTTC
CDR3 protein: CSARGTSGSNEQFF

J gene: TRBJ2-2
V gene: TRBV20-1
clone size: few
D gene: NA
CDR3 DNA: TGCAGTGCTAGGGACATGGGGAACACCGGGGAGCTGTTTTTT
CDR3 protein: CSARDMGNTGELFF

J gene: TRBJ2-7
V gene: TRBV13
clone size: NA
D gene: NA
CDR3 DNA: TGTGCCAGCAGCTCCGGCCACGAGCAGTACTTC
CDR3 protein: CASSSGHEQYF

J gene: TRBJ2-3
V gene: TRBV5-1
clone size: NA
D gene: TRBD2
CDR3 DNA: TGCGCCAGCAGCCCCCAGCGGGAGGGCACAGATACGCAGTATTTT
CDR3 protein: CASSPQREGTDTQYF

J gene: TRBJ2-1
V gene: TRBV29-1
clone size: NA
D gene: NA
CDR3 DNA: TGCAGCGTTGCCGGGAGCACGTATGAGCAGTTCTTC
CDR3 protein: CSVAGSTYEQFF

J gene: TRBJ1-5
V gene: TRBV7-9
clone size: NA
D gene: NA
CDR3 DNA: TGTGCCAGCAGCTCAGATCAGGGTCAGCCCCAGCATTTT
CDR3 protein: CASSSDQGQPQHF

J gene: TRBJ1-2
V gene: TRBV11-2
clone size: few
D gene: NA
CDR3 DNA: TGTGCCAGCGGTGACAGGTCCCTCAACTATGGCTACACCTTC
CDR3 protein: CASGDRSLNYGYTF

J gene: TRBJ2-3
V gene: TRBV4-3
clone size: NA
D gene: NA
CDR3 DNA: TGCGCCAGCAGCCAACAAGACCCGGATACGCAGTATTTT
CDR3 protein: CASSQQDPDTQYF

J gene: TRBJ1-1
V gene: TRBV6-1
clone size: few
D gene: NA
CDR3 DNA: TGTGCCAGCAGGCAAACAGGGCTCGAAGGCACTGAAGCTTTCTTT
CDR3 protein: CASRQTGLEGTEAFF

J gene: TRBJ1-2
V gene: TRBV30
clone size: many
D gene: TRBD1
CDR3 DNA: TGTGCCTGGGTCAGGGGGCTCGATGGCTACACCTTC
CDR3 protein: CAWVRGLDGYTF

J gene: TRBJ2-1
V gene: TRBV28
clone size: NA
D gene: TRBD2
CDR3 DNA: TGTGCCAGCACCTTACGGGGACTAGCGGGAGTTCAAGAGCAGTTCTTC
CDR3 protein: CASTLRGLAGVQEQFF

J gene: TRBJ1-5
V gene: TRBV6-1
clone size: NA
D gene: NA
CDR3 DNA: TGTGCCAGCATAAGGGAGGGAAATCAGCCCCAGCATTTT
CDR3 protein: CASIREGNQPQHF

J gene: TRBJ1-4
V gene: TRBV20-1
clone size: few
D gene: NA
CDR3 DNA: TGCAGTGCTCGTTTTGCTGGGGGAGGCGAAAAACTGTTTTTT
CDR3 protein: CSARFAGGGEKLFF

J gene: TRBJ2-2
V gene: TRBV20-1
clone size: few
D gene: TRBD2
CDR3 DNA: TGCAGTGCTAGCCTAGCGGAGCGGAACACCGGGGAGCTGTTTTTT
CDR3 protein: CSASLAERNTGELFF

J gene: TRBJ2-7
V gene: TRBV5-4
clone size: NA
D gene: TRBD2
CDR3 DNA: TGTGCCAGCAGCTTGAGGTCTAGCGGGAGTCGGGAGCAGTACTTC
CDR3 protein: CASSLRSSGSREQYF

J gene: TRBJ2-7
V gene: TRBV6-2/TRBV6-3
clone size: NA
D gene: TRBD2
CDR3 DNA: TGTGCCAGCAGTTACTCGAATCCCCTTCTAGCGGGAGTCTCCAACGAGCAGTACTTC
CDR3 protein: CASSYSNPLLAGVSNEQYF

J gene: TRBJ1-2
V gene: TRBV12-3/TRBV12-4
clone size: NA
D gene: NA
CDR3 DNA: TGTGCCAGCAGTTTGGGGGTACTAGGCTACACCTTC
CDR3 protein: CASSLGVLGYTF

J gene: TRBJ2-3
V gene: TRBV27
clone size: NA
D gene: TRBD1
CDR3 DNA: TGTGCCAGCAGTTTGTACGGGACAGTCTTCACAGATACGCAGTATTTT
CDR3 protein: CASSLYGTVFTDTQYF

J gene: TRBJ2-3
V gene: TRBV7-3
clone size: few
D gene: NA
CDR3 DNA: TGTGCCAGCAGCCAATCGACAGGCTCTACAGATACGCAGTATTTT
CDR3 protein: CASSQSTGSTDTQYF

J gene: TRBJ2-7
V gene: TRBV7-2
clone size: many
D gene: TRBD1
CDR3 DNA: TGTGCCAGCAGCGTCGGGACAGGCGAATCCTACGAGCAGTACTTC
CDR3 protein: CASSVGTGESYEQYF

J gene: TRBJ2-1
V gene: TRBV7-3
clone size: NA
D gene: TRBD2
CDR3 DNA: TGTGCCAGCAGCTTATCGGCTAGCGGAGCCCCGGAGTTCTTC
CDR3 protein: CASSLSASGAPEFF